This TCR beta chain derives from a study of cytomegalovirus exposure and HLA in healthy donors. Only in-frame clones appear in the TCRdb table, and some are missing; sequencing was by immunoSEQ multiplex PCR. The sample lists 120,000 or so clones, more than 70% occurring once. The sequence was collected from a woman in her 30s in good health and CMV-seronegative. The source material was PBMCs.

Written as DNA, the CDR3 is TGCGCCAGCAGCTTTGAAGGATGGGGCAGACTTAACTATGGCTACACCTTC. The encoded protein is CASSFEGWGRLNYGYTF. The rearrangement links TRBV5-1 to TRBJ1-2; D may be TRBD1 (5 bases). The CDR3 is 17 residues long. Trimming cost V 2 bases and J 1 base, with 18 bases left between them. Germline V gene data show CDR1 as SGHRS and CDR2 as YFSETQ.